The sequence of this T cell receptor beta chain was determined in a study of cytomegalovirus exposure and HLA in healthy donors. The wider study: The approximately 130 validation repertoires were reported in a later analysis to have been generated on the same platform as the 666 first-cohort repertoires.

As for this clone: Its antigen remains unidentified.

Study conclusions and caveats: According to a subsequent analysis, TCR clusters from the first cohort were inclined to appear together in the 110 or so validation repertoires. TCR sequences were mostly rare, though some public TCRs occurred in many donors.

Method: immunoSEQ multiplex PCR; TCRdb's copy keeps in-frame clones and lacks some. The repertoire holds around 100,000 clones, with 75% to 90% as singletons. Looked up from germline, CDR1 is SGDLS and CDR2 is YYNGEE. Trimming cost V 4 bases and J 4 bases; bases outside gene matches: 19. The CDR3 runs to 18 residues. The chain links TRBV9 to TRBJ2-7; 8 bases agree with TRBD1. The sequence was collected from a man between 18 and 29 years old in good health and CMV-seropositive. Sequencing was performed on PBMCs. This CDR3 is CASSKGGGLDRAGYEQYF. The CDR3 DNA reads TGTGCCAGCAGCAAAGGGGGCGGCCTGGACAGGGCCGGGTACGAGCAGTACTTC.